This entry is about one T cell receptor beta chain. Using immunoSEQ multiplex PCR, the repertoire was profiled, and TCRdb retains in-frame clones only, with some absent. The sample contains fewer than 300,000 clones, approximately 84% of which appear only once. Living in about two dozen US areas, the participants were between about 18 and 95 years of age. In assigning cohorts, the study relied on participant-reported clinical history. Per the germline V gene, CDR1 is MNHEY and CDR2 is SVGAGI. Trimming left V 9 bases short and J 3 bases short, with 9 bases between. The CDR3 runs to 13 residues. The sample comes from a study of blood T cell repertoires in COVID-19.

The TCR was taken from a young man who had recovered from COVID-19. This sequence joins TRBV6-5 and TRBJ2-6; tentative D call: TRBD2 (5 bases). The sample taken for sequencing was PBMCs or T cells enriched from blood (not recorded which). The CDR3 coding sequence is TGTGCCAGTCGCGGAGGTGGGGCCAACGTCCTGACTTTC. Its translation is CASRGGGANVLTF.